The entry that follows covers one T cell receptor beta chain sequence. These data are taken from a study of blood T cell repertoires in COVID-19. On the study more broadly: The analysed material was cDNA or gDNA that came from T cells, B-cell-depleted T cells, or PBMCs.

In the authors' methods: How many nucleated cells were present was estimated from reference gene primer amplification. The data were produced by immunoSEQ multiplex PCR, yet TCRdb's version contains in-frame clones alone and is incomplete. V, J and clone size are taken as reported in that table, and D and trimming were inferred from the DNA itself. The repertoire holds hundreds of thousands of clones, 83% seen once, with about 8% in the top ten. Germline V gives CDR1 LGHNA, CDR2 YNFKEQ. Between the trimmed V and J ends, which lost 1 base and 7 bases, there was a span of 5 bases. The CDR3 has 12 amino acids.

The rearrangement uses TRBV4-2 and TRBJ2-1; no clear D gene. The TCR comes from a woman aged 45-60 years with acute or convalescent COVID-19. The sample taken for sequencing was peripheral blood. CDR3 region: CASSQVANEQFF. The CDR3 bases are TGTGCCAGCAGCCAAGTTGCGAATGAGCAGTTCTTC.